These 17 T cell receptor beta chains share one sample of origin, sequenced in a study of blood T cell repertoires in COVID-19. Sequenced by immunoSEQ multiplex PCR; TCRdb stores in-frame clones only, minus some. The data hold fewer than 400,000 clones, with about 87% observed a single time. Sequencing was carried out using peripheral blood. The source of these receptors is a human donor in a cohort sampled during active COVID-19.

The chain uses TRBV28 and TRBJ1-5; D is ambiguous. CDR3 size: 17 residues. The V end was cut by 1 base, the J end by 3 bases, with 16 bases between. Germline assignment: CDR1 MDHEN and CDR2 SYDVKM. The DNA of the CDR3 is TGTGCCAGCAGTTTATTCCTTCTTCGCCAGGCCAATCAGCCCCAGCATTTT. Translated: CASSLFLLRQANQPQHF.

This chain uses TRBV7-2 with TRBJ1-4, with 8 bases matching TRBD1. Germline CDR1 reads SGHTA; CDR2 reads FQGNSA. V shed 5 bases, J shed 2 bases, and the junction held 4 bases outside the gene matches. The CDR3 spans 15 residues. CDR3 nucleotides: TGTGCCAGCAGCACCTACAGGGGGACTAATGAAAAACTGTTTTTT. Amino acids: CASSTYRGTNEKLFF.

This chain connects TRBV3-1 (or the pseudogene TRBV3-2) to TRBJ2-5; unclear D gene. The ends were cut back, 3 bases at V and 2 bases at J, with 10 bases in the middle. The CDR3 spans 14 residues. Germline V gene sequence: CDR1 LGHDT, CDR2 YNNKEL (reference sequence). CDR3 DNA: TGTGCCAGCAGCCAGAGTAACTCACAAGAGACCCAGTACTTC. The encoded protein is CASSQSNSQETQYF.

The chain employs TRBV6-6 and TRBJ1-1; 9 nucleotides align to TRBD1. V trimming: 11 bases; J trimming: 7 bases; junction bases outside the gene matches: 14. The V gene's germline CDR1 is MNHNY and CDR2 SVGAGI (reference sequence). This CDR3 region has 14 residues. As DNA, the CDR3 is TGTGCCCCCAACACACTACAGGGGGCGGGTGAAGCTTTCTTT. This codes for CAPNTLQGAGEAFF.

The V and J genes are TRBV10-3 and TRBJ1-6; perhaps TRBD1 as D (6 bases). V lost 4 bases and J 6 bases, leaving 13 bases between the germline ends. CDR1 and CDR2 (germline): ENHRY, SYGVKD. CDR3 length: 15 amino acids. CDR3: CAISAVDSRNSPLHF. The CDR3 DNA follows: TGTGCCATCAGTGCCGTGGACAGCCGTAATTCACCCCTCCACTTT.

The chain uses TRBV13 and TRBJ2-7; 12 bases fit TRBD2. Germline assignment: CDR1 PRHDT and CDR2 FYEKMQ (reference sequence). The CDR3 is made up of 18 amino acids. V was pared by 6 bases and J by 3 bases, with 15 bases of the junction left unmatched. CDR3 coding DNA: TGTGCCAGCAGTTCATCGACTAGCGGGAGTCTTTTCGGCTACGAGCAGTACTTC. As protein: CASSSSTSGSLFGYEQYF.

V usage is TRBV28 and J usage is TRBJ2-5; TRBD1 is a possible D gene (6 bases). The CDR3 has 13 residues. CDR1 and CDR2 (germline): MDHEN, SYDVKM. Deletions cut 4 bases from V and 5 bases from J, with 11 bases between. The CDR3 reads CASSYRVEETQYF. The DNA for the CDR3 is TGTGCCAGCAGTTACAGGGTAGAGGAGACCCAGTACTTC.

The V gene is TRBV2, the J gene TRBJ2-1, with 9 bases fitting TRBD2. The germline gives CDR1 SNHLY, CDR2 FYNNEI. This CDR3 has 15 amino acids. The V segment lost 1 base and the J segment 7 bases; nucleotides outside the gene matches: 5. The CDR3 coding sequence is TGTGCCAGCAGTGAAGGGATAGCGGGAGTGAATGAGCAGTTCTTC. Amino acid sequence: CASSEGIAGVNEQFF. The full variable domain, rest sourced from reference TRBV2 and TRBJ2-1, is EPEVTQTPSHQVTQMGQEVILRCVPISNHLYFYWYRQILGQKVEFLVSFYNNEISEKSEIFDDQFSVERPDGSNFTLKIRSTKLEDSAMYFCASSEGIAGVNEQFFGPGTRLTVL.

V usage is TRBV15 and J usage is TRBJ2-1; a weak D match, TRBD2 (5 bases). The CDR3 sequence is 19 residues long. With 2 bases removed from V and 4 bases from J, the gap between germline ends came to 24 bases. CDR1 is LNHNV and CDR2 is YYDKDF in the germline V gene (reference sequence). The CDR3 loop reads CATSRSRRGSEDSYNEQFF. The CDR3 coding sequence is TGTGCCACCAGCAGATCCCGACGAGGGTCGGAGGACTCATACAATGAGCAGTTCTTC.

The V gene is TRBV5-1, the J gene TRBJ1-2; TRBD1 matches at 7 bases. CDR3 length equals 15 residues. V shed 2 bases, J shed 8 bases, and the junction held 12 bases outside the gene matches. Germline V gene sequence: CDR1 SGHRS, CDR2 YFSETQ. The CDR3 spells CASSLSGTEPMGYTF. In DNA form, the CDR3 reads TGCGCCAGCAGCTTAAGTGGGACAGAACCTATGGGCTACACCTTC. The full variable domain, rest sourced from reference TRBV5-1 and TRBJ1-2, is KAGVTQTPRYLIKTRGQQVTLSCSPISGHRSVSWYQQTPGQGLQFLFEYFSETQRNKGNFPGRFSGRQFSNSRSEMNVSTLELGDSALYLCASSLSGTEPMGYTFGSGTRLTVV.

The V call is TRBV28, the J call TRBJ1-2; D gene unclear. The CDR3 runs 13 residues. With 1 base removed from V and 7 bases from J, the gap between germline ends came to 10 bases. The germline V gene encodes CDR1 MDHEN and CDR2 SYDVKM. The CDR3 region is CASSLSGYGGYTF. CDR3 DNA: TGTGCCAGCAGTTTATCGGGGTATGGTGGCTACACCTTC.

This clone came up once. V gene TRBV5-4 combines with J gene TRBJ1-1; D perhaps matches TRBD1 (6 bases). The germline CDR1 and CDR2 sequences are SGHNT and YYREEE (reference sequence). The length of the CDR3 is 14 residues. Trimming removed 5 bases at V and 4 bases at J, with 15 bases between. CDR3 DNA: TGTGCCAGCAGTCCCGCAAGGGGGGGCACTGAAGCTTTCTTT. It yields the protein CASSPARGGTEAFF. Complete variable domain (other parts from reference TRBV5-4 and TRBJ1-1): ETGVTQSPTHLIKTRGQQVTLRCSSQSGHNTVSWYQQALGQGPQFIFQYYREEENGRGNFPPRFSGLQFPNYSSELNVNALELDDSALYLCASSPARGGTEAFFGQGTRLTVV.

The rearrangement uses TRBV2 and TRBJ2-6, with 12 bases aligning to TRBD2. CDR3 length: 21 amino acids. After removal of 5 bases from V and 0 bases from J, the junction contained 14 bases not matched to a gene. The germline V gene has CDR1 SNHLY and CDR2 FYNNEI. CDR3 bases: TGTGCCAGCAGTCGACTAGCGGGAGCCCACCGTCCAGTCTCTGGGGCCAACGTCCTGACTTTC. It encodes CASSRLAGAHRPVSGANVLTF.

This CDR3 reads CASNFLAGINNEQFF. The CDR3 DNA sequence: TGTGCCAGTAATTTTTTAGCGGGAATAAACAATGAGCAGTTCTTC. V gene TRBV19 combines with J gene TRBJ2-1; 8 nucleotides line up with TRBD2. The CDR3 has 15 residues. Germline V gene sequence: CDR1 LNHDA, CDR2 SQIVND (reference sequence). Trimming at V came to 7 bases and at J to 5 bases, leaving 10 bases not matched to a gene.

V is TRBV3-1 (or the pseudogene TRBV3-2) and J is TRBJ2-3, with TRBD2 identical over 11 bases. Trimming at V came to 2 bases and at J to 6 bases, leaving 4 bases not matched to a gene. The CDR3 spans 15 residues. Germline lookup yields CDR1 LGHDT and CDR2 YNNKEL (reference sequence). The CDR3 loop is CASSQIAGGRDTQYF. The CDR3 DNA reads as TGTGCCAGCAGCCAAATAGCGGGGGGGCGGGATACGCAGTATTTT.

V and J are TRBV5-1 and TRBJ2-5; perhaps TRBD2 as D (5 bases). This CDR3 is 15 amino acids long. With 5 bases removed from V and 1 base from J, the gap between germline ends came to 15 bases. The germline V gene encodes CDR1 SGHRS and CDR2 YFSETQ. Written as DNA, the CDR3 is TGCGCCAGCAGTCCTACGGACTCCCTCCAAGAGACCCAGTACTTC. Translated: CASSPTDSLQETQYF.

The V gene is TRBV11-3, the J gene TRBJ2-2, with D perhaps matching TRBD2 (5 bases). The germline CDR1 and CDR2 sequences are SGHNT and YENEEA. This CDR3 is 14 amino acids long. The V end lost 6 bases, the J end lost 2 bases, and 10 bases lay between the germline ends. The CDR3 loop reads CASSEGDNTGELFF. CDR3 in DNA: TGTGCCAGCAGTGAGGGAGATAACACCGGGGAGCTGTTTTTT.